The entry below gives a single TCR beta chain sequence along with its context. Its antigen is undetermined. The sample comes from a study of blood T cells in healthy people across ages. With a J-beta primer mix and a sample-barcoded 5' primer, a second PCR ran roughly 6 to 12 cycles. TCRdb independently ran MiXCR on the 5' RACE reads; one entry per CDR3 protein. The table records approximately 1.5 million distinct CDR3 sequences, approximately 43% of them present only once. Germline-derived CDR1 and CDR2 are MNHNY and SVGAGI (reference sequence). This CDR3 is 14 amino acids long. After removal of 6 bases from V and 0 bases from J, the junction contained 4 bases not matched to a gene. Ranging in age from roughly 6 to 95, the donors were healthy Caucasian individuals from Russia. Peripheral blood samples of around 9.5 milliliters were drawn from each donor. General study findings and limits: Estimated diversity across one million T cells was deemed an underestimate. The recorded TCR beta diversity per million T cells decreased in a roughly linear manner with age.

The chain links TRBV6-6 to TRBJ2-5; 7 positions agree with TRBD2. Specimen: blood. This receptor was obtained from a woman under 30 in good health. This CDR3 reads CASRPGTNQETQYF. In DNA, the CDR3 is TGTGCCAGCAGACCTGGGACTAACCAAGAGACCCAGTACTTC.